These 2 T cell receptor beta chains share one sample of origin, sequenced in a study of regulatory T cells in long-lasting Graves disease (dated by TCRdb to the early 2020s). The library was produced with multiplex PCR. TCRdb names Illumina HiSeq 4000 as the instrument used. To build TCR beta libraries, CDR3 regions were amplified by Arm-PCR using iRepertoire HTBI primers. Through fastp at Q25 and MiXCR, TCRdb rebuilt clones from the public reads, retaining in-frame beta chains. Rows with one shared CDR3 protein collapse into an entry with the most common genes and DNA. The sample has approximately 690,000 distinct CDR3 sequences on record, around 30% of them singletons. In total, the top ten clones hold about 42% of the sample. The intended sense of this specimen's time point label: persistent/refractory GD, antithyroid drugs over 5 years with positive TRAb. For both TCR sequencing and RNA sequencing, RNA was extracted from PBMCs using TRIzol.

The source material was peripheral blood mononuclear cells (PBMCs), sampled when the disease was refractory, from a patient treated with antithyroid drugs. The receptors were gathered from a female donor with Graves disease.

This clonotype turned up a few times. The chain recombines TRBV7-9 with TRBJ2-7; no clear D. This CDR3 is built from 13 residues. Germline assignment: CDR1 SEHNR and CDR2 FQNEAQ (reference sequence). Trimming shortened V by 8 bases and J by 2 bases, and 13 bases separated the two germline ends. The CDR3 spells CASGPDVAYEQYF. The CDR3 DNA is TGTGCCAGCGGCCCAGACGTAGCCTACGAGCAGTACTTC.

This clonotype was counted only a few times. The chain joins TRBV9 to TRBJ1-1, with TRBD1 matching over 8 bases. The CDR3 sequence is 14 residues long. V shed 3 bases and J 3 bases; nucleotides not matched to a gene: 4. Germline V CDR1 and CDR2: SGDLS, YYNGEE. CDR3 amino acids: CASSARGRDTEAFF. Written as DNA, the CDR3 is TGTGCCAGCAGCGCCAGGGGGCGGGACACTGAAGCTTTCTTT.